A single sample is the source of the 24 T cell receptor beta chains below, sequenced in a study of CD8 T cells in Susac syndrome. With random hexamers, reverse transcription was performed on about 0.5 to 1 ug of RNA. Via MiXCR, TCRdb re-called the immunoSEQ multiplex PCR reads, giving one row per CDR3 protein. The profile shows approximately 57,000 distinct CDR3 sequences, 85% to 95% of them singletons. The sequenced sample was CD8+ T cells from PBMCs. These receptors all come from a human donor with Susac syndrome.

This chain uses TRBV29-1 with TRBJ2-1, with 7 bases identical to TRBD2. V lost 4 bases to trimming and J lost 3 bases; unmatched junction nucleotides: 15. This CDR3 spans 17 amino acids. Germline V gene sequence: CDR1 SQVTM, CDR2 ANQGSEA. The DNA for the CDR3 is TGCAGCGTTGGGCCTACAAGGCTAGCGGTACTCTACAATGAGCAGTTCTTC. This codes for CSVGPTRLAVLYNEQFF.

V gene TRBV7-6 combines with J gene TRBJ2-1, with 8 bases aligning to TRBD1. Trimming cost V 4 bases and J 2 bases; bases outside gene matches: 10. CDR1 is SGHVS and CDR2 is FNYEAQ in the germline V gene. The CDR3 runs to 17 residues. CDR3 DNA: TGTGCCAGCAGCTCAACTGACAGGGGAGATACCTACAATGAGCAGTTCTTC. Translating it yields CASSSTDRGDTYNEQFF.

V usage is TRBV2 and J usage is TRBJ2-5; perhaps D is TRBD1 or TRBD2 (6 bases each). V gave up 3 bases and J gave up 4 bases, with 12 bases separating them. CDR1 is SNHLY and CDR2 is FYNNEI in the germline V gene. The CDR3 has 14 residues. The CDR3 sequence is CASSDLGGRETQYF. The CDR3 nucleotides read TGTGCCAGCAGTGATTTGGGGGGCAGAGAGACCCAGTACTTC. Based on the CDR3 plus reference TRBV2 and TRBJ2-5, the full variable domain is EPEVTQTPSHQVTQMGQEVILRCVPISNHLYFYWYRQILGQKVEFLVSFYNNEISEKSEIFDDQFSVERPDGSNFTLKIRSTKLEDSAMYFCASSDLGGRETQYFGPGTRLLVL.

This sequence joins TRBV4-3 and TRBJ2-3, with D possibly being TRBD2 (6 bases). The CDR3 covers 16 residues. The V end lost 3 bases, the J end lost 5 bases, and 18 bases lay between the germline ends. Germline V gene data show CDR1 as LGHNA and CDR2 as YSLEER. The CDR3 protein is CASSQEGGTQGDTQYF. The CDR3 bases are TGCGCCAGCAGCCAGGAGGGCGGAACCCAGGGAGATACGCAGTATTTT.

This clonotype was picked up one time. This chain links TRBV12-3 or TRBV12-4 with TRBJ1-5, with D perhaps TRBD1 (6 bases). The CDR3 runs to 14 residues. V was shortened by 8 bases and J by 6 bases, with 17 bases between the two germline ends. The CDR3 here is CASCSRGGSQPQHF. DNA of the CDR3: TGTGCCAGCTGCTCCCGGGGGGGCTCTCAGCCCCAGCATTTT.

This chain joins TRBV6-5 and TRBJ2-6, with D possibly matching TRBD1 (5 bases). Germline V gene data show CDR1 as MNHEY and CDR2 as SVGAGI. The CDR3 is 18 residues long. V was cut by 2 bases and J by 6 bases, with 20 bases left in between. The CDR3 sequence: CASSYTGRGQVEANVLTF. The DNA for the CDR3 is TGTGCCAGCAGTTACACGGGTAGAGGACAAGTCGAGGCCAACGTCCTGACTTTC.

The chain employs TRBV19 and TRBJ2-1; D remains ambiguous. Trimming left V 1 base short and J 4 bases short, with 17 bases between. This CDR3 is 17 amino acids long. Germline loops: CDR1 LNHDA, CDR2 SQIVND (reference sequence). The CDR3 reads CASSIVWPGETYNEQFF. CDR3 DNA sequence: TGTGCCAGTAGTATAGTTTGGCCTGGGGAAACGTACAATGAGCAGTTCTTC.

The chain uses TRBV6-6 and TRBJ2-5, with a weak D call TRBD1 (6 bases). The CDR3 totals 14 residues. With 1 base removed from V and 0 bases from J, the gap between germline ends came to 6 bases. Germline values: CDR1 MNHNY, CDR2 SVGAGI (reference sequence). CDR3 sequence: CASSYWTDQETQYF. The CDR3 coding sequence is TGTGCCAGCAGTTACTGGACAGACCAAGAGACCCAGTACTTC.

The CDR3 DNA reads as TGCAGCGTTAACTACGGCGCTTCTAACTATGGCTACACCTTC. Translating gives CSVNYGASNYGYTF. The chain combines TRBV29-1 with TRBJ1-2; D gene unclear. CDR3 length: 14 amino acids. Trimming took off 5 bases at V and 0 bases at J, with 13 bases between the two ends. From germline, CDR1 is SQVTM and CDR2 ANQGSEA.

This chain connects TRBV20-1 to TRBJ2-7; D unresolved. The germline V gene has CDR1 DFQATT and CDR2 SNEGSKA (reference sequence). Trimming shortened V by 4 bases and J by 0 bases, and 16 bases separated the two germline ends. The CDR3 is 15 residues long. The CDR3 sequence is CSAMPTPGVSYEQYF. The CDR3, as DNA: TGCAGTGCTATGCCGACGCCTGGGGTCTCCTACGAGCAGTACTTC.

DNA of the CDR3: TGTGCCAGTAGTATAAGCGGGGGGGCTTGGCAGTTCTTC. This encodes CASSISGGAWQFF. The chain has TRBV19 and TRBJ2-1; 10 nucleotides agree with TRBD2. J lost 12 bases, V lost 2 bases, and 4 bases had no gene match. Germline CDR1 is LNHDA and CDR2 is SQIVND (reference sequence). The CDR3 spans 13 residues.

J is TRBJ2-6 and V is TRBV27; TRBD1 matches at 10 bases. Germline CDR1 and CDR2: MNHEY and SMNVEV (reference sequence). CDR3 size: 19 residues. V was pared by 2 bases and J by 3 bases, with 10 bases of the junction left unmatched. The CDR3 DNA reads as TGTGCCAGCAGTTTACGGTCCCGGGACAGGGGAGGTGGGGCCAACGTCCTGACTTTC. Residues: CASSLRSRDRGGGANVLTF.

The rearrangement links TRBV27 to TRBJ2-2; D may be TRBD1 (6 bases). Trimming pared 5 bases from V and 2 bases from J, leaving 15 bases between. The germline gives CDR1 MNHEY, CDR2 SMNVEV (reference sequence). The CDR3 has 16 residues. CDR3 bases: TGTGCCAGCAGTACCCTACAGGGCAGAAACACCGGGGAGCTGTTTTTT. Its protein product is CASSTLQGRNTGELFF.

The rearrangement uses TRBV20-1 and TRBJ2-5; D tentatively reads TRBD1 or TRBD2 (6 bases each). CDR1 and CDR2 (germline): DFQATT, SNEGSKA (reference sequence). The CDR3 spans 14 residues. Trimming pared 4 bases from V and 5 bases from J, leaving 17 bases between. CDR3 loop: CSATPRGGKETQYF. The CDR3 DNA reads TGCAGTGCTACCCCTCGAGGGGGGAAGGAGACCCAGTACTTC.

The chain employs TRBV6-2 or TRBV6-3 and TRBJ2-7, with D possibly being TRBD1 or TRBD2 (5 bases each). The CDR3 length is 14 residues. The ends were cut back, 1 base at V and 0 bases at J, with 7 bases in the middle. CDR1 MNHEY and CDR2 SVGEGT come from the germline V gene. The CDR3 coding sequence is TGTGCCAGCAGTTACTACGGGGCCTCCTACGAGCAGTACTTC. The encoded protein is CASSYYGASYEQYF.

J is TRBJ2-5 and V is TRBV13, with D perhaps TRBD2 (6 bases). The CDR3 loop spans 18 amino acids. CDR1 PRHDT and CDR2 FYEKMQ come from the germline V gene (reference sequence). Trimming shortened V by 4 bases and J by 2 bases, and 23 bases separated the two germline ends. The CDR3 coding sequence is TGTGCCAGCAGCTCCGCGGCGAACATGCGGGGTCCTCAAGAGACCCAGTACTTC. Translation gives CASSSAANMRGPQETQYF.

The genes are TRBV28 and TRBJ2-7, with a weak D call TRBD2 (6 bases). The CDR3 covers 16 residues. V was pared by 4 bases and J by 3 bases, with 19 bases between. Germline V gene lookup returns CDR1 MDHEN and CDR2 SYDVKM. The CDR3: CASSSMALGGSYEQYF. CDR3 DNA: TGTGCCAGCAGTTCTATGGCCCTGGGGGGAAGCTACGAGCAGTACTTC.

The chain couples TRBV20-1 to TRBJ1-5; 7 bases are shared with TRBD1. The V and J ends lost 3 bases and 6 bases, in that order; junction bases with no gene match: 17. Germline CDR1 and CDR2: DFQATT and SNEGSKA (reference sequence). This CDR3 region has 17 residues. Here the CDR3 reads CSASPTHHRQGLQPQHF. The DNA of the CDR3 is TGCAGTGCTAGCCCCACCCACCACAGACAGGGTCTTCAGCCCCAGCATTTT.

The chain is built from TRBV30 and TRBJ2-1; D unresolved. V was trimmed by 0 bases and J by 4 bases, leaving 7 bases between them. Germline V lookup: CDR1 GTSNPN, CDR2 SVGIG (reference sequence). The CDR3 runs to 13 residues. CDR3 nucleotides: TGTGCCTGGAGTGTAGGATCTTACAATGAGCAGTTCTTC. Translation gives CAWSVGSYNEQFF.

Only one count was recorded for this clonotype. The V gene is TRBV29-1, the J gene TRBJ1-1, with D unclear. CDR3 length equals 9 residues. Trimming took off 3 bases at V and 11 bases at J, with 7 bases between the two ends. Looked up from germline, CDR1 is SQVTM and CDR2 is ANQGSEA. The CDR3 spells CSVEEGAFF. For the CDR3, the DNA is TGCAGCGTTGAGGAGGGTGCTTTCTTT.

The chain is built from TRBV4-1 and TRBJ1-5; no definite D call. Trimming removed 1 base at V and 11 bases at J, with 24 bases between. The CDR3 runs to 17 residues. Germline loops: CDR1 MGHRA, CDR2 YSYEKL. The CDR3 DNA is TGCGCCAGCAGCCAAGCCGCGTCGGGTGGTCCGTCGGGAGCCCAGCATTTT. Amino acid sequence: CASSQAASGGPSGAQHF.

This sequence joins TRBV27 and TRBJ2-2, with unresolved D. CDR1 MNHEY and CDR2 SMNVEV come from the germline V gene (reference sequence). V was cut by 6 bases and J by 8 bases, with 7 bases left in between. The CDR3 is 11 amino acids. This chain's CDR3 is CASSSGGELFF. CDR3 nucleotide sequence: TGTGCCAGCAGCTCCGGGGGGGAGCTGTTTTTT.

This chain uses TRBV13 with TRBJ1-1; 11 bases agree with TRBD1. The CDR3 is made up of 14 amino acids. Germline V gene lookup returns CDR1 PRHDT and CDR2 FYEKMQ (reference sequence). After removal of 3 bases from V and 3 bases from J, the junction contained 0 bases not matched to a gene. The CDR3 nucleotides are TGTGCCAGCAGCTTGGGACAGGGGGACACTGAAGCTTTCTTT. This sequence encodes CASSLGQGDTEAFF.

This clonotype was counted a single time. The gene calls are TRBV7-8 and TRBJ2-5; unclear D gene. The V and J ends lost 1 base and 4 bases respectively, with 13 bases between them. This CDR3 is 15 amino acids long. Germline V lookup: CDR1 SGHVS, CDR2 FQNEAQ. CDR3 bases: TGTGCCAGCAGCTTAGTGGTTGGCACGATAGAGACCCAGTACTTC. Translated: CASSLVVGTIETQYF.